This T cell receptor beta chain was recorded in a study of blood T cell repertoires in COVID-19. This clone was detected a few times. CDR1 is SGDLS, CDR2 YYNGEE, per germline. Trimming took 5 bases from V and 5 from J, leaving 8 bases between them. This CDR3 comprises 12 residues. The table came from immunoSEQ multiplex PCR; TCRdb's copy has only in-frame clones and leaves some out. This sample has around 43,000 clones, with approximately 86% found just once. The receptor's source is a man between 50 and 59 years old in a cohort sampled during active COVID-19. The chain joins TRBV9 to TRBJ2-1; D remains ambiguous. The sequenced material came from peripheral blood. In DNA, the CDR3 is TGTGCCAGCAGTCCAACGGACAATGAGCAGTTCTTC. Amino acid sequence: CASSPTDNEQFF.